This T cell receptor (beta chain) was identified in a study of blood T cell repertoires in COVID-19. TCRdb's table, derived via immunoSEQ multiplex PCR, lists solely in-frame clones and lacks some. The table includes 470,000 or so clones, roughly 89% detected once. CDR3 size: 15 residues. Germline V gene data show CDR1 as SGHTA and CDR2 as FQGNSA. The V and J ends lost 5 bases and 0 bases, in that order; junction bases with no gene match: 5. The source is a woman aged 25 to 45 with acute or convalescent COVID-19. V is TRBV7-2 and J is TRBJ2-5; TRBD2 aligns across 8 bases. Specimen: peripheral blood. The CDR3 DNA reads TGTGCCAGCAGCCGGGGACTAGTAGACCAAGAGACCCAGTACTTC. Translating it yields CASSRGLVDQETQYF.